The 18 T cell receptor beta chains listed next were all sequenced from one sample in a study of blood T cell repertoires in COVID-19. Some clones are missing from TCRdb's copy, which holds only in-frame ones; the method was immunoSEQ multiplex PCR. Of 80,000 to 100,000 clones in the sample, just over 90% were seen once. Sequencing was performed on peripheral blood. Every receptor here comes from a man in his sixties with acute or convalescent COVID-19.

The chain combines TRBV6-5 with TRBJ2-7, with 7 bases fitting TRBD1. In germline, CDR1 is MNHEY, CDR2 SVGAGI. V was clipped by 4 bases and J by 2 bases; unmatched bases: 5. The CDR3 has 14 amino acids. The CDR3 reads CASSSGQAAYEQYF. The CDR3, as DNA: TGTGCCAGCAGTTCCGGACAGGCGGCCTACGAGCAGTACTTC.

The V gene is TRBV28, the J gene TRBJ1-1; 8 nucleotides agree with TRBD1. This CDR3 is built from 15 residues. Per the germline V gene, CDR1 is MDHEN and CDR2 is SYDVKM. The trim removed 5 bases at V and 6 bases at J, leaving 11 bases unmatched. CDR3 nucleotides: TGTGCCAGCAGTACACCGGACAGGGCTAGCGCTGAAGCTTTCTTT. Translation: CASSTPDRASAEAFF.

V usage is TRBV28 and J usage is TRBJ2-7; a possible D gene is TRBD1 (6 bases). Germline CDR1 is MDHEN and CDR2 is SYDVKM. This CDR3 spans 16 amino acids. The germline V and J ends were trimmed by 2 bases and 4 bases, with 18 bases remaining between them. As DNA, the CDR3 is TGTGCCAGCAGTTTAGGACAGCCAAATAGCCGTTACGAGCAGTACTTC. Its protein product is CASSLGQPNSRYEQYF.

The CDR3 sequence: CASSIVGGSSGNTIYF. CDR3 DNA sequence: TGTGCCAGTAGTATAGTCGGGGGATCGTCTGGAAACACCATATATTTT. The chain is built from TRBV19 and TRBJ1-3; possibly TRBD1 for D (5 bases). V was clipped by 1 base and J by 1 base, with 11 bases between them. The CDR3 totals 16 residues. The germline V gene has CDR1 LNHDA and CDR2 SQIVND (reference sequence). The entire variable domain, with the rest obtained from reference TRBV19 and TRBJ1-3, is as follows: DGGITQSPKYLFRKEGQNVTLSCEQNLNHDAMYWYRQDPGQGLRLIYYSQIVNDFQKGDIAEGYSVSREKKESFPLTVTSAQKNPTAFYLCASSIVGGSSGNTIYFGEGSWLTVV.

This rearrangement joins TRBV11-2 to TRBJ2-5, with D tentatively TRBD2 (5 bases). CDR3 length: 17 amino acids. V was clipped by 5 bases and J by 0 bases, with 19 bases between them. The germline V gene encodes CDR1 SGHAT and CDR2 FQNNGV. CDR3 bases: TGTGCCAGCAGCCCCGCTTATAATCGGAGGTACCAAGAGACCCAGTACTTC. Amino acid sequence: CASSPAYNRRYQETQYF.

CDR3 nucleotide sequence: TGTGCCTGGACCACGATCCGGGGAGAAGGACCCCAGCATTTT. Protein product: CAWTTIRGEGPQHF. The chain combines TRBV30 with TRBJ1-5; D is uncertain. The CDR3 is 14 residues long. In germline, CDR1 is GTSNPN, CDR2 SVGIG (reference sequence). V gave up 4 bases and J gave up 10 bases, with 20 bases separating them.

The gene calls are TRBV18 and TRBJ1-1, with D possibly being TRBD1 (6 bases). CDR1 is KGHSH, CDR2 LQKENI, per germline. The CDR3 totals 16 residues. Trimming removed 5 bases from V and 1 base from J, with 17 bases in between. The CDR3 loop is CASSAFDRLRNTEAFF. The CDR3 nucleotides are TGTGCCAGCTCAGCTTTCGACAGGTTACGGAACACTGAAGCTTTCTTT.

The chain uses TRBV19 and TRBJ1-2, with D hard to call. Germline CDR1 is LNHDA and CDR2 is SQIVND (reference sequence). CDR3 length: 12 residues. The V end lost 3 bases, the J end lost 3 bases, and 5 bases lay between the germline ends. CDR3 DNA sequence: TGTGCCAGTAGTATTGGAGACTATGGCTACACCTTC. This sequence encodes CASSIGDYGYTF.

The rearrangement links TRBV7-9 to TRBJ1-3, with D perhaps matching TRBD1 (5 bases). Germline-derived CDR1 and CDR2 are SEHNR and FQNEAQ (reference sequence). The CDR3 spans 16 residues. V was cut by 1 base and J by 0 bases, with 10 bases left in between. The CDR3 here is CASSLGPGLSGNTIYF. CDR3 coding DNA: TGTGCCAGCAGCTTAGGACCGGGACTCTCTGGAAACACCATATATTTT.

CDR3 amino acids: CASSMLAGVTQETQYF. As DNA, the CDR3 is TGTGCCAGCAGCATGCTAGCGGGGGTCACCCAAGAGACCCAGTACTTC. V usage is TRBV5-4 and J usage is TRBJ2-5; 10 positions agree with TRBD2. Germline V gene sequence: CDR1 SGHNT, CDR2 YYREEE (reference sequence). J was trimmed by 1 base and V by 4 bases; bases with no gene match: 7. The CDR3 is 16 amino acids.

The CDR3 bases are TGTGCCAGCAGCCAAGCGTCCACGAACACCGGAAACACCATATATTTT. Its protein product is CASSQASTNTGNTIYF. The V call is TRBV3-1 (or the pseudogene TRBV3-2), the J call TRBJ1-3; D is ambiguous. The CDR3 length is 16 residues. Germline CDR1 and CDR2: LGHDT and YNNKEL (reference sequence). The ends were cut back, 1 base at V and 4 bases at J, with 14 bases in the middle.

The chain recombines TRBV18 with TRBJ2-3; unclear D gene. The germline CDR1 and CDR2 sequences are KGHSH and LQKENI. This CDR3 is 16 amino acids long. Trimming left V 4 bases short and J 0 bases short, with 14 bases between. The DNA for the CDR3 is TGTGCCAGCTCACGCCTAATTACGGGTAGCACAGATACGCAGTATTTT. The encoded protein is CASSRLITGSTDTQYF. Supplemented by reference TRBV18 and TRBJ2-3, the full variable domain reads NAGVMQNPRHLVRRRGQEARLRCSPMKGHSHVYWYRQLPEEGLKFMVYLQKENIIDESGMPKERFSAEFPKEGPSILRIQQVVRGDSAAYFCASSRLITGSTDTQYFGPGTRLTVL.

The chain recombines TRBV6-5 with TRBJ2-7; 10 bases map to TRBD1. Germline CDR1 reads MNHEY; CDR2 reads SVGAGI. CDR3 length: 15 residues. Trimming at V came to 6 bases and at J to 3 bases, leaving 8 bases not matched to a gene. As DNA, the CDR3 is TGTGCCAGCAGATTGACAGGGGGCGCTTTCTACGAGCAGTACGTC. Protein sequence: CASRLTGGAFYEQYV.

This clone was found once. The J gene is TRBJ1-1, the V gene TRBV7-2, with D uncertain. The V end lost 5 bases, the J end lost 11 bases, and 12 bases lay between the germline ends. The CDR3 runs to 11 residues. Germline-derived CDR1 and CDR2 are SGHTA and FQGNSA. For the CDR3, the DNA is TGTGCCAGCAGCCCCCTTGAGAGGGCTTTCTTT. Translated: CASSPLERAFF.

The chain couples TRBV3-1 (or the pseudogene TRBV3-2) to TRBJ1-1; 7 positions match TRBD1. The V and J ends lost 1 base and 3 bases, in that order; junction bases with no gene match: 5. The CDR3 consists of 15 residues. Germline CDR1 reads LGHDT; CDR2 reads YNNKEL (reference sequence). The CDR3 region is CASSQGSGGDTEAFF. The DNA for the CDR3 is TGTGCCAGCAGCCAAGGGTCAGGGGGAGACACTGAAGCTTTCTTT.

This clone has just a few counts. CDR3 coding DNA: TGTGCCAGCAGCCCCCCCGAAATGGGCGTTTCCTACAATGAGCAGTTCTTC. Protein: CASSPPEMGVSYNEQFF. The chain employs TRBV7-2 and TRBJ2-1; D gene ambiguous. Per germline, CDR1 SGHTA and CDR2 FQGNSA. The CDR3 extends over 17 amino acids. The V end was cut by 5 bases, the J end by 1 base, with 18 bases between.

The chain joins TRBV7-2 to TRBJ2-5; 10 nucleotides align to TRBD2. J was trimmed by 5 bases and V by 6 bases; bases with no gene match: 15. Germline V lookup: CDR1 SGHTA, CDR2 FQGNSA. The CDR3 covers 17 residues. The CDR3 here is CASSSRLAGGSRETQYF. CDR3 coding DNA: TGTGCCAGCAGTTCCCGACTAGCGGGTGGATCCAGGGAGACCCAGTACTTC.

The chain recombines TRBV4-2 with TRBJ2-1; the match to TRBD2 covers 10 bases. With 0 bases clipped from V and 7 bases from J, the junction kept 6 bases outside the gene matches. Germline-derived CDR1 and CDR2 are LGHNA and YNFKEQ. The CDR3 sequence is 16 residues long. In DNA form, the CDR3 reads TGTGCCAGCAGCCAAGATGCAGCGGGGGGGCGGAATGAGCAGTTCTTC. Its translation is CASSQDAAGGRNEQFF.